These 5 T cell receptor beta chains originate from one sample sequenced in a study of T cells in Graves' hyperthyroidism and ophthalmopathy. TCR beta CDR3 regions were amplified from RNA. TCR CDR3 regions were first amplified by RT-PCR with HTBI primers. Using its own MiXCR run on the multiplex PCR reads, TCRdb lists one record per CDR3 protein. The table has about 600,000 distinct CDR3 sequences, 13% to 15% seen once. Sequenced: blood. These receptor sequences come from a woman in her late teens or twenties with Graves' ophthalmopathy.

Many counts were recorded for this clonotype. The chain combines TRBV6-2 or TRBV6-3 with TRBJ1-2; a possible D gene is TRBD1 (6 bases). Germline lookup yields CDR1 MNHEY and CDR2 SVGEGT. The CDR3 has 15 amino acids. V gave up 6 bases and J gave up 3 bases, with 17 bases separating them. For the CDR3, the DNA is TGTGCCAGCAGCCCCCTTGGACAGTCGCACTATGGCTACACCTTC. It specifies CASSPLGQSHYGYTF.

This clonotype was counted at least ten times. The chain combines TRBV5-6 with TRBJ2-1; the match to TRBD2 covers 9 bases. The J segment lost 6 bases and the V segment lost 3 bases, leaving 7 bases of the junction unmatched. This CDR3 spans 15 amino acids. Germline values: CDR1 SGHDT, CDR2 YYEEEE. The CDR3 here is CASSSLAGFSNEQFF. The DNA for the CDR3 is TGTGCCAGCAGCTCTCTAGCGGGATTCAGCAATGAGCAGTTCTTC.

The rearrangement joins TRBV12-3 or TRBV12-4 to TRBJ2-1; D is unresolved. This CDR3 is built from 12 residues. V was cut by 2 bases and J by 6 bases, with 5 bases left in between. The CDR3 reads CASSLPSNEQFF. DNA for the CDR3: TGTGCCAGCAGTTTACCCAGCAATGAGCAGTTCTTC.

This clonotype has just a few counts. This sequence joins TRBV4-2 and TRBJ2-1; D may be TRBD2 (5 bases). From germline, CDR1 is LGHNA and CDR2 YNFKEQ. The length of the CDR3 is 17 residues. The germline V and J ends were trimmed by 0 bases and 1 base, with 13 bases remaining between them. CDR3 loop: CASSQEYRVASYNEQFF. CDR3 DNA: TGTGCCAGCAGCCAAGAATATAGGGTAGCGTCCTACAATGAGCAGTTCTTC.

The gene calls are TRBV10-3 and TRBJ1-5; D is undetermined. Germline CDR1 ENHRY, CDR2 SYGVKD. V shed 1 base and J shed 6 bases, with 4 bases lying between them. This CDR3 comprises 12 residues. CDR3 residues: CAISEYIQPQHF. For the CDR3, the DNA is TGTGCCATCAGTGAGTATATTCAGCCCCAGCATTTT.